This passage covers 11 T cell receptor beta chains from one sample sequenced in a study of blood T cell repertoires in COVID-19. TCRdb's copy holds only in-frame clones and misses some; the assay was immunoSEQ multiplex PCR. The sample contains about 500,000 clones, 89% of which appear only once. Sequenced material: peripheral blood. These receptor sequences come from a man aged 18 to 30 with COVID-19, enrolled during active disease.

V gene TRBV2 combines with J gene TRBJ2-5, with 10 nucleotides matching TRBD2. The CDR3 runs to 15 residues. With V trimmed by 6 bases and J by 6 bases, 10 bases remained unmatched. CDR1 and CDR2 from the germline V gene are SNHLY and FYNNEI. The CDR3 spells CASSPGIAGGQTQYF. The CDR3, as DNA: TGTGCCAGCAGCCCCGGGATAGCGGGGGGTCAGACCCAGTACTTC.

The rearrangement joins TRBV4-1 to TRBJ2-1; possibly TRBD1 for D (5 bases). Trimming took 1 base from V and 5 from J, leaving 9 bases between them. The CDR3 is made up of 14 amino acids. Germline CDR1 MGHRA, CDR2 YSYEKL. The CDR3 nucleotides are TGCGCCAGCAGCCAAGTGACAGCTAACAATGAGCAGTTCTTC. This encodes CASSQVTANNEQFF.

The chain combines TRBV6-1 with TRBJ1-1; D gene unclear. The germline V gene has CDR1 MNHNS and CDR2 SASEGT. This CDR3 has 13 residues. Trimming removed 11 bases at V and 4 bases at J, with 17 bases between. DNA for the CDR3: TGTGCCGCTACGCCCCGGGAGAGCACTGAAGCTTTCTTT. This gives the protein CAATPRESTEAFF.

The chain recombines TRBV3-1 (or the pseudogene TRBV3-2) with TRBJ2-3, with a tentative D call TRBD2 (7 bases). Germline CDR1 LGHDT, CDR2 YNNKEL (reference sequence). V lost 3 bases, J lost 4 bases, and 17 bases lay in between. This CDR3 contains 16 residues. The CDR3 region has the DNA TGTGCCAGCAGCCACGGGGGGCGAGTGTTGTCAGATACGCAGTATTTT. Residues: CASSHGGRVLSDTQYF.

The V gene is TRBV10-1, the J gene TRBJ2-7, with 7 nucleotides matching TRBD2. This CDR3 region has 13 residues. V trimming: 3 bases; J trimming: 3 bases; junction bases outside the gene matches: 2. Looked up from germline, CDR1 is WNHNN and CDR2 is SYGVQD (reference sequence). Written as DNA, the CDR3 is TGCGCCAGCAGTGAAGGCGGGAGCTACGAGCAGTACTTC. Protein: CASSEGGSYEQYF.

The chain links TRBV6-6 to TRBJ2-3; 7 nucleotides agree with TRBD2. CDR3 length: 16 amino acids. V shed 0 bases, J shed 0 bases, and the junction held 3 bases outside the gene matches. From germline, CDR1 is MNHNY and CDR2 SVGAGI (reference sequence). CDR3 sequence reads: CASSYSAGYSTDTQYF. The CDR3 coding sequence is TGTGCCAGCAGTTACTCAGCGGGGTACAGCACAGATACGCAGTATTTT.

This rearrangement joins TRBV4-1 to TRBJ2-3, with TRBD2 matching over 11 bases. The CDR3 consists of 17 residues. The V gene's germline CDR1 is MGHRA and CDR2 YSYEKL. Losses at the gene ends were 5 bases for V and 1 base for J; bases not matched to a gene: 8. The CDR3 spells CASSRRLAGIGTDTQYF. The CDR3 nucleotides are TGCGCCAGCAGCAGGCGACTAGCGGGGATAGGCACAGATACGCAGTATTTT.

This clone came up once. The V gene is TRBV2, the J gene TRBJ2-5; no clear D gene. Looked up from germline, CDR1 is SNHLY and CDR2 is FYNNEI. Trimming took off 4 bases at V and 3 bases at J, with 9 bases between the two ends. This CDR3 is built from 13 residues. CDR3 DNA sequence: TGTGCCAGCAGTGGCCAGTTCAAAGAGACCCAGTACTTC. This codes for CASSGQFKETQYF.

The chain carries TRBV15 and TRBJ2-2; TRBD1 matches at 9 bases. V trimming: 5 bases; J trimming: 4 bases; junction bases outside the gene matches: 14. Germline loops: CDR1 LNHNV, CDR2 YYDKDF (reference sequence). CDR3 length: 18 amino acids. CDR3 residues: CATSRTPGQGFGTGELFF. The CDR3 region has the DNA TGTGCCACCAGCCGTACTCCGGGACAGGGTTTCGGCACCGGGGAGCTGTTTTTT.

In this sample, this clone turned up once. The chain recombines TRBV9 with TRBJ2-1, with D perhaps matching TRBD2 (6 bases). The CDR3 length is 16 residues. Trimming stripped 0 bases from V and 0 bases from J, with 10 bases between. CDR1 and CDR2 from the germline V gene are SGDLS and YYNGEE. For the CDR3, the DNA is TGTGCCAGCAGCGTAGCTGGGGGGAGCTCCTACAATGAGCAGTTCTTC. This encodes CASSVAGGSSYNEQFF. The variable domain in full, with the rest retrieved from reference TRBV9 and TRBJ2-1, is DSGVTQTPKHLITATGQRVTLRCSPRSGDLSVYWYQQSLDQGLQFLIQYYNGEERAKGNILERFSAQQFPDLHSELNLSSLELGDSALYFCASSVAGGSSYNEQFFGPGTRLTVL.

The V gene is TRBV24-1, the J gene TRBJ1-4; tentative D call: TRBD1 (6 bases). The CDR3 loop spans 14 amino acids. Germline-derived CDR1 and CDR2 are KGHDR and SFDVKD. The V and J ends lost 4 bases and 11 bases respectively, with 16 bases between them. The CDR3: CATSDPLTGGKLFF. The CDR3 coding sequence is TGTGCCACCAGTGACCCCTTGACAGGAGGCAAACTGTTTTTT.